This TCR beta chain was sequenced in a study of beta chain features in type 1 diabetes. Findings and caveats of the study: Patients with type 1 diabetes carried fewer insertions and had more deletions at their VDJ junctions. Whatever favoring of shorter templates PCR might show would apply equally to patients and controls.

A heparinised blood draw that averaged around 100 mL was obtained once from each donor. Investigators reverse transcribed all isolated RNA, so they sequenced expressed TCRB transcripts. Some clones are missing from TCRdb's copy, which holds only in-frame ones; the method was immunoSEQ multiplex PCR. The sample contains hundreds of thousands of clones, 15% to 18% of which appear only once. This clone was recorded only once. Its antigen is currently unknown. V lost 0 bases and J lost 1; bases outside the gene matches: 5. There are 16 residues in the CDR3. Germline V gives CDR1 MNHEY, CDR2 SVGAGI. The sequencing sample was made of naive CD4+ T cells from blood. V and J are TRBV6-5 and TRBJ1-1; 7 bases fit TRBD1. The clonotype originates from a man aged 18-30 years in good health. CDR3 nucleotide sequence: TGTGCCAGCAGTTACTCGTCGACAGGGAGGAACACTGAAGCTTTCTTT. Its protein is CASSYSSTGRNTEAFF.